The next 5 T cell receptor beta chains were all read from a single sample in a study of identical twins. TCRdb independently ran MiXCR on the 5' RACE reads; one entry per CDR3 protein. The sample shows just under 650,000 distinct CDR3 sequences, around 7.4% of them seen only once. This same sample was also part of a study on yellow fever vaccine responses in identical twins.

Sequencing used PBMCs. These receptors originate from a woman aged 18-29 years in good health.

The chain combines TRBV27 with TRBJ2-7; a possible D gene is TRBD2 (8 bases). V dropped 5 bases and J dropped 2 bases, with 19 bases sitting between them. The CDR3 is 16 amino acids. The germline gives CDR1 MNHEY, CDR2 SMNVEV (reference sequence). This chain's CDR3 is CASSLDSGTATYEQYF. The CDR3 nucleotides read TGTGCCAGCAGTCTAGATAGCGGGACAGCAACCTACGAGCAGTACTTC.

The chain recombines TRBV5-6 with TRBJ2-6, with D unclear. In germline, CDR1 is SGHDT, CDR2 YYEEEE. Between the trimmed V and J ends, which lost 0 bases and 2 bases, there was a span of 6 bases. The CDR3 spans 15 residues. This CDR3 reads CASSLAQAGANVLTF. CDR3 nucleotide sequence: TGTGCCAGCAGCTTGGCTCAGGCTGGGGCCAACGTCCTGACTTTC.

This clonotype was counted a few times. The chain has TRBV20-1 and TRBJ2-7; no clear D. Trimming stripped 6 bases from V and 2 bases from J, with 14 bases between. Germline CDR1 DFQATT, CDR2 SNEGSKA (reference sequence). The CDR3 is made up of 13 amino acids. The CDR3 region is CSALTGGTYEQYF. DNA of the CDR3: TGCAGTGCCCTGACTGGCGGAACCTACGAGCAGTACTTC.

The chain joins TRBV2 to TRBJ1-1; D might be TRBD1 (5 bases). This CDR3 has 14 residues. The germline V and J ends were trimmed by 10 bases and 4 bases, with 19 bases remaining between them. Per germline, CDR1 SNHLY and CDR2 FYNNEI. The CDR3 sequence is CATATAPLGTEAFF. CDR3 nucleotides: TGTGCCACCGCGACAGCCCCGTTGGGCACTGAAGCTTTCTTT.

A single count supports this clonotype. The J gene is TRBJ2-1, the V gene TRBV7-9; no clear D. Trimming shortened V by 2 bases and J by 1 base, and 9 bases separated the two germline ends. The CDR3 sequence is 15 residues long. Per the germline V gene, CDR1 is SEHNR and CDR2 is FQNEAQ (reference sequence). CDR3 in amino acids: CASSLLTESYNEQFF. The CDR3 region has the DNA TGTGCCAGCAGCTTACTAACGGAGTCCTACAATGAGCAGTTCTTC.